This T cell receptor (beta chain) was sequenced during a study of shared clonotypes between healthy human individuals. Study overall: The cohort comprised a couple of women and a few men. Their ages spanned 18 to 49 years.

Sequenced by immunoSEQ multiplex PCR; TCRdb stores in-frame clones only, minus some. The top ten clones hold around 1.7% of a sample with nearly 750,000 clones, 72% of them seen once. A split of CD4+ cells into CD45RA+ naive and CD45RA-negative memory subsets was performed. The TCR was taken from a woman aged 30 to 39 in good health. Sample: memory CD4+ T cells sorted from blood. Specified subset: CD45RA-negative fraction.

The CDR3: CASSYWEGIYNEQFF. DNA for the CDR3: TGTGCCAGCAGCTATTGGGAGGGGATCTACAATGAGCAGTTCTTC. This sequence joins TRBV5-6 and TRBJ2-1, with TRBD2 identical over 7 bases. In germline, CDR1 is SGHDT, CDR2 YYEEEE. The CDR3 has 15 residues. V trimming: 3 bases; J trimming: 3 bases; junction bases outside the gene matches: 6.